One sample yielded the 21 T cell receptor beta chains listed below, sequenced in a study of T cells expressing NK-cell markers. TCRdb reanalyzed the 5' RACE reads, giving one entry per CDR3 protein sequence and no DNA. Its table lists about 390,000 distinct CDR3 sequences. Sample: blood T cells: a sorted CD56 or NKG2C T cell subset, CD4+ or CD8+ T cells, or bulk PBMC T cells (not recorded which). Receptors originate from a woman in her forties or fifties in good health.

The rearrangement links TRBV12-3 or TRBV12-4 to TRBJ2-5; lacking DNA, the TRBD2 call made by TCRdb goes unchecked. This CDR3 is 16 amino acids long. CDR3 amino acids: CASSDRTSGSRETQYF.

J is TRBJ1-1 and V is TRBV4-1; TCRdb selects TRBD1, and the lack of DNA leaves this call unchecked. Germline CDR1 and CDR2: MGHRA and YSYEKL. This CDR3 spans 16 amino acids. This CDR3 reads CASSQVPVEGDTEAFF.

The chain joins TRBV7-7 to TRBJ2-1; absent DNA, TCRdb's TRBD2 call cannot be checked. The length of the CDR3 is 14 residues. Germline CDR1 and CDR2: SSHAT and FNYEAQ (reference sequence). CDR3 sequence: CASSPKGGRNEQFF. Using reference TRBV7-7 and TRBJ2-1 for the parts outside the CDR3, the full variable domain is GAGVSQSPRYKVTKRGQDVTLRCDPISSHATLYWYQQALGQGPEFLTYFNYEAQPDKSGLPSDRFSAERPEGSISTLTIQRTEQRDSAMYRCASSPKGGRNEQFFGPGTRLTVL.

The CDR3 reads CASRETGGNNEKLFF. The V and J genes are TRBV12-3 or TRBV12-4 and TRBJ1-4; the TCRdb call, TRBD1, lacks DNA for checking. The CDR3 covers 15 residues.

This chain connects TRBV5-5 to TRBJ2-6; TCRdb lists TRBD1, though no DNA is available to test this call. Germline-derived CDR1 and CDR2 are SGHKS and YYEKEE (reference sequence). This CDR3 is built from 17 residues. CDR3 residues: CASSGPGQKSGANVLTF.

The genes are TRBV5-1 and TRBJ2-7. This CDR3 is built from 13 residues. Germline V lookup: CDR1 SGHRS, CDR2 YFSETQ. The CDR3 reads CASSFASTYEQYF.

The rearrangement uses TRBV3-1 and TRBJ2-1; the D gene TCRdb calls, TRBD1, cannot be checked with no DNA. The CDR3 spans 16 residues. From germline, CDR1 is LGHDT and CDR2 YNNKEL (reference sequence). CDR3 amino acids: CASSPRGASSYNEQFF.

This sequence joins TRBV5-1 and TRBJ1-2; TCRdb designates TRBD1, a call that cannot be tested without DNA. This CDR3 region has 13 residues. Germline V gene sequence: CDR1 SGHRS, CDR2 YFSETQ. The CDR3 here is CASWDHRGYGYTF.

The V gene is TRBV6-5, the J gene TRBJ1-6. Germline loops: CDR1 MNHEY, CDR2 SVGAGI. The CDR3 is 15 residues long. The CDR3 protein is CASSYETAHNSPLHF.

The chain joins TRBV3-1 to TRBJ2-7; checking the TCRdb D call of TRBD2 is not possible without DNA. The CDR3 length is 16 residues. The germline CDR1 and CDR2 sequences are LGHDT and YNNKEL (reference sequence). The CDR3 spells CASSHGGPRGAYEQYF.

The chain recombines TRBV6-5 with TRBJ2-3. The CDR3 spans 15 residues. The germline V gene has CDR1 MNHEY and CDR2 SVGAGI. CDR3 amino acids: CASSPETGSTDTQYF.

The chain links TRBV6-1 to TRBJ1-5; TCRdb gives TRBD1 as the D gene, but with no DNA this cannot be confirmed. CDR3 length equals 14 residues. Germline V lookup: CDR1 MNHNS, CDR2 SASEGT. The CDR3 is CASSDIQGDQPQHF.

CDR3 loop: CASTLQGLYGYTF. The V call is TRBV12-3 or TRBV12-4, the J call TRBJ1-2. There are 13 residues in the CDR3.

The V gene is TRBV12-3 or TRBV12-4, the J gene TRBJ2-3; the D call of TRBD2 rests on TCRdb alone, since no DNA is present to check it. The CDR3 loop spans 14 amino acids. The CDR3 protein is CATKRRDSRDTQYF.

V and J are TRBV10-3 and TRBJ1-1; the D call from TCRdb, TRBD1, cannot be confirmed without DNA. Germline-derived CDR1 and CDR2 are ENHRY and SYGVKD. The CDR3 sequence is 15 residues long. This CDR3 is CAISERGTGKDEAFF.

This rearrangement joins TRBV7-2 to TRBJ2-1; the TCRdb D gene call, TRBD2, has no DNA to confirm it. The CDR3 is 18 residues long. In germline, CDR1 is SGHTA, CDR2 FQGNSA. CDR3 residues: CASSLALGWAGGDNEQFF.

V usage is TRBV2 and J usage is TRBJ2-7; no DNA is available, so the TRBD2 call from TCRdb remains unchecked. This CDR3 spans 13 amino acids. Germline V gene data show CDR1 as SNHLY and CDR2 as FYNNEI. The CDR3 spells CASRREGPSEQYF.

The CDR3 reads CATSGGTDTQYF. The chain couples TRBV10-3 to TRBJ2-3. The germline V gene has CDR1 ENHRY and CDR2 SYGVKD. This CDR3 spans 12 amino acids.

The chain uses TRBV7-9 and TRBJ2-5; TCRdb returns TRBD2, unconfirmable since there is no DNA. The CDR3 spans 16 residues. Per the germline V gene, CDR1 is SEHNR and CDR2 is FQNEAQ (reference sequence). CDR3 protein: CASSLGTRVFEETQYF. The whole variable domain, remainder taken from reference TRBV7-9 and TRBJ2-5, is DTGVSQNPRHKITKRGQNVTFRCDPISEHNRLYWYRQTLGQGPEFLTYFQNEAQLEKSRLLSDRFSAERPKGSFSTLEIQRTEQGDSAMYLCASSLGTRVFEETQYFGPGTRLLVL.

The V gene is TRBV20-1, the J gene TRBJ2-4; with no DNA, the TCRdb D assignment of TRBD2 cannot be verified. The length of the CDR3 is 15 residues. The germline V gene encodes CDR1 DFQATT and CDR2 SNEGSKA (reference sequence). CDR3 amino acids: CSASRLVRNKNIQYF.

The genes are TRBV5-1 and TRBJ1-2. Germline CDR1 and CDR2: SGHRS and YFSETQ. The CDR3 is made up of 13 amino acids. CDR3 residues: CASSLPSTLSYTF.